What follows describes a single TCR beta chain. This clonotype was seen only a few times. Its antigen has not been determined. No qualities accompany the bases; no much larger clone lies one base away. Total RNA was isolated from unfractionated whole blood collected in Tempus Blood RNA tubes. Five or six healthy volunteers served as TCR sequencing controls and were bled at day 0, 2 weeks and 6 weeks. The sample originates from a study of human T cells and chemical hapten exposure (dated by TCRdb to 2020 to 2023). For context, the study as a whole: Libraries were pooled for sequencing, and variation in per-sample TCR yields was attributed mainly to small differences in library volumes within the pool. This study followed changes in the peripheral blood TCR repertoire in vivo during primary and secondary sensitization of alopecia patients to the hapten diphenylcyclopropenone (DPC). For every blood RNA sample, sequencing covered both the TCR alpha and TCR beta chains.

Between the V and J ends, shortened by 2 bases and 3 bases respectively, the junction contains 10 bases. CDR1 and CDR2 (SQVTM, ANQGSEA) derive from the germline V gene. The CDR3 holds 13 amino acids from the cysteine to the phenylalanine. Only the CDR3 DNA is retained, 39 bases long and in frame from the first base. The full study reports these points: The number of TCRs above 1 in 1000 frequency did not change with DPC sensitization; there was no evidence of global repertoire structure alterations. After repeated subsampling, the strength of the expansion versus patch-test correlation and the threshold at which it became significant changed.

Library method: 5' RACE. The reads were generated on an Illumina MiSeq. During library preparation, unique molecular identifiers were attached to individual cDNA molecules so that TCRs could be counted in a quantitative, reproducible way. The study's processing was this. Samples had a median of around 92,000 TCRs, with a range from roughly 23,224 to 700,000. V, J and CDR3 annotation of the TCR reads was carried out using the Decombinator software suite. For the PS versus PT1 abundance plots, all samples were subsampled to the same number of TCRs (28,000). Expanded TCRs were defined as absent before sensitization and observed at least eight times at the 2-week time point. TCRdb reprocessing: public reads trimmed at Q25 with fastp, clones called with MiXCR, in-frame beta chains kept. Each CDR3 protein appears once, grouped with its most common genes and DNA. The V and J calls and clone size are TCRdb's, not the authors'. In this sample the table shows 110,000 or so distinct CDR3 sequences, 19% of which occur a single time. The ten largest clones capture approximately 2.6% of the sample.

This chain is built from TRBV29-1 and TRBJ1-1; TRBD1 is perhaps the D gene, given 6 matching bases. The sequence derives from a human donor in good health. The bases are TGCAGCGTTGAACGGGACACCTACACTGAAGCTTTCTTT. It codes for CSVERDTYTEAFF.